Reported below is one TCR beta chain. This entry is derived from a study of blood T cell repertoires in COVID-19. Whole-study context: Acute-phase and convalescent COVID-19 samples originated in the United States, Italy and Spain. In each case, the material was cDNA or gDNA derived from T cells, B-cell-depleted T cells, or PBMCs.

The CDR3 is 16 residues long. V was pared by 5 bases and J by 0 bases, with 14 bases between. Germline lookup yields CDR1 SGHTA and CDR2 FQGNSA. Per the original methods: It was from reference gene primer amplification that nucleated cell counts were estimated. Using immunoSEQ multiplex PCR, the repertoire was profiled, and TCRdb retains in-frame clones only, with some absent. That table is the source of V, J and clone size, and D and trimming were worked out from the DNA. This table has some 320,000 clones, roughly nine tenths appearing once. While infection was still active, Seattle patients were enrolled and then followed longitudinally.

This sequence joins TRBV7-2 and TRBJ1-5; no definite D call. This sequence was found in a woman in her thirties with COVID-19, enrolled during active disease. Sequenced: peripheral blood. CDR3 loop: CASSPAGGYSNQPQHF. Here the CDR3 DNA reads TGTGCCAGCAGCCCCGCGGGCGGCTATAGCAATCAGCCCCAGCATTTT.